These T cell receptor beta chains were read from a single sample in a study of OX40 agonist ivuxolimab in advanced cancers. Measured with immunoSEQ multiplex PCR; TCRdb has only the in-frame clones, and not every one. The data show around 92,000 clones, roughly 94% seen once. The sequencing used CD4+ or CD8+ T cells sorted from blood, collected in a trial of the OX40 agonist ivuxolimab. These receptors originate from an adult with an advanced solid tumor such as melanoma, head and neck, liver or kidney cancer. CDR3s include the opening cysteine and the closing phenylalanine or tryptophan. Each record gives: V gene, D gene, clone size, J gene, CDR3 length, CDR3 DNA, CDR3 protein. D genes are given only for firm matches. Rows give clone size only sometimes, using once, few, many, or a class for an expanded clone.

TRBV27	TRBD1	.	TRBJ2-7	15	TGTGCCAGCAGCCGCGGTCAGGGGGCGACCTACGAGCAGTACTTC	CASSRGQGATYEQYF
TRBV23-1	.	.	TRBJ1-2	13	TGCGCCACGCCCCTTCGGGGGAAAGATGGCTACACCTTC	CATPLRGKDGYTF
TRBV21-1	.	.	TRBJ2-5	14	TGTGCCAGCCAACCCTGGGACAATGAGGAGACCCAGTACTTC	CASQPWDNEETQYF
TRBV28	.	.	TRBJ2-5	14	TGTGCCAGCAGTTACCGGGACGGGAAAGAGACCCAGTACTTC	CASSYRDGKETQYF
TRBV10-1	TRBD2	once	TRBJ2-2	19	TGCGCCAGCAGTGAGTCGTTATCTAGCGGGAGCAACATTACCGGGGAGCTGTTTTTT	CASSESLSSGSNITGELFF
TRBV6-6	TRBD2	once	TRBJ2-3	16	TGTGCCAGCAGCCCCAGCCGAGGGAGGGTCACAGATACGCAGTATTTT	CASSPSRGRVTDTQYF
TRBV5-1	.	.	TRBJ2-3	15	TGCGCCAGCAGCGGACCGGTCGCTAGCACAGATACGCAGTATTTT	CASSGPVASTDTQYF
TRBV11-2	TRBD1	once	TRBJ2-7	15	TGTGCCAGCTCCGCCGGGACAGGGGGTTCCTACGAGCAGTACTTC	CASSAGTGGSYEQYF
TRBV28	TRBD1	.	TRBJ1-5	15	TGTGCCAGCAGTTTGGCAGGGGGAAGCAATCAGCCCCAGCATTTT	CASSLAGGSNQPQHF
TRBV6-6	.	.	TRBJ2-7	16	TGTGCCAGCAGTAAACCGATTCACAGAATTCTTTACGAGCAGTACTTC	CASSKPIHRILYEQYF
TRBV7-6	.	.	TRBJ1-3	15	TGTGCCAGCAGCTTAGACGGGACGTATGGAAACACCATATATTTT	CASSLDGTYGNTIYF
TRBV15	TRBD1	.	TRBJ2-7	17	TGTGCCACCAGCAGAGATCCGCTCGGGACAGGCTCCTACGAGCAGTACTTC	CATSRDPLGTGSYEQYF
TRBV7-2	.	once	TRBJ2-1	11	TGTGCCAGCGGGGGGTACAATGAGCAGTTCTTC	CASGGYNEQFF
TRBV28	.	.	TRBJ1-5	15	TGTGCCAGCAGCGCGACAGGACTTAGCAATCAGCCCCAGCATTTT	CASSATGLSNQPQHF
TRBV5-1	.	.	TRBJ2-7	15	TGCGCCAGCAGCTCTCCCCCCGGGGGATCCTACGAGCAGTACTTC	CASSSPPGGSYEQYF
TRBV7-9	TRBD1	.	TRBJ1-4	14	TGTGCCAGCAGCTTCGGGACAGGGACTGAAAAACTGTTTTTT	CASSFGTGTEKLFF
TRBV7-9	.	.	TRBJ2-7	14	TGTGCCAGCAGCTTCGGCCAGGGATCCTACGAGCAGTACTTC	CASSFGQGSYEQYF
TRBV7-2	.	.	TRBJ2-7	15	TGTGCCAGCAGCTTACAAGTAGCTGGGTTCTACGAGCAGTACTTC	CASSLQVAGFYEQYF
TRBV6-1	.	few	TRBJ1-1	13	TGTGCCAGCAGAGGACAGCTGAACACTGAAGCTTTCTTT	CASRGQLNTEAFF
TRBV10-3	TRBD2	.	TRBJ2-5	14	TGTGCCATCAGCCCGCGGGGGAACCAAGAGACCCAGTACTTC	CAISPRGNQETQYF
TRBV1	.	.	TRBJ2-1	16	TGCACCAGTAGCCAAGATCGGAGCAGAGGGTTCAATGAGCAGTTCTTC	CTSSQDRSRGFNEQFF
TRBV6-6	TRBD1	.	TRBJ2-7	15	TGTGCCAGCAGCTACCCCGGGACAGGGAGCCACGAGCAGTACTTC	CASSYPGTGSHEQYF
TRBV5-1	.	.	TRBJ1-1	14	TGCGCCAGCAGCTTGGGGCAGGGCGGGGGTGAAGCTTTCTTT	CASSLGQGGGEAFF
TRBV5-5	.	.	TRBJ2-7	13	TGTGCCAGCAGCTTTAGAGGGCTCGACGAGCAGTACTTC	CASSFRGLDEQYF
TRBV28	.	.	TRBJ2-7	15	TGTGCCAGCAGAACCTCCGGGACATCGGTTTGGGAGCAGTACTTC	CASRTSGTSVWEQYF
TRBV6-6	TRBD1	.	TRBJ2-7	13	TGTGCCAGCTGTGGACAGGGGGCTCGCGAGCAGTACTTC	CASCGQGAREQYF
TRBV11-2	.	once	TRBJ1-2	15	TGTGCCAGCAGCTCCCCCGCTACAGGGACTTATGGCTACACCTTC	CASSSPATGTYGYTF
TRBV13	.	.	TRBJ2-3	15	TGTGCCAGCAGCTTAGGTACCGGGAACACAGATACGCAGTATTTT	CASSLGTGNTDTQYF
TRBV6-6	.	.	TRBJ1-4	13	TGTGCCAGCAGTTACGGGGTGCGGGAAAAACTGTTTTTT	CASSYGVREKLFF
TRBV4-3	TRBD2	.	TRBJ2-7	15	TGCGCCAGCAGCGCGGGGACTAGCGGCCTCCTCGAGCAGTACTTC	CASSAGTSGLLEQYF
TRBV5-1	.	.	TRBJ1-5	13	TGCGCCAGCAGCTTGGGAGAGAATCAGCCCCAGCATTTT	CASSLGENQPQHF
TRBV7-9	.	.	TRBJ1-3	14	TGTGCCAGCAGCTTAGTGGGGAATTGGAACACCATATATTTT	CASSLVGNWNTIYF
TRBV28	TRBD2	.	TRBJ2-7	14	TGTGCCAGCAGACTAGCGGGAGGTTCCTACGAGCAGTACTTC	CASRLAGGSYEQYF
TRBV27	TRBD1	.	TRBJ2-7	14	TGTGCCAGCAGTTGGGACAGGGGAGTGAACGAGCAGTACTTC	CASSWDRGVNEQYF
TRBV7-6	.	.	TRBJ1-1	14	TGTGCCAGCAGCTCCACCTTGACCGGAACTGAAGCTTTCTTT	CASSSTLTGTEAFF
TRBV6-1	.	.	TRBJ2-4	15	TGTGCCAGCAGTAGGACCCCCGCGGCCAAAAACATTCAGTACTTC	CASSRTPAAKNIQYF
TRBV7-3	TRBD2	.	TRBJ2-7	15	TGTGCCAGCAGCTCCGGGGTAGCGGGAGAGCGGGAGCAGTACTTC	CASSSGVAGEREQYF